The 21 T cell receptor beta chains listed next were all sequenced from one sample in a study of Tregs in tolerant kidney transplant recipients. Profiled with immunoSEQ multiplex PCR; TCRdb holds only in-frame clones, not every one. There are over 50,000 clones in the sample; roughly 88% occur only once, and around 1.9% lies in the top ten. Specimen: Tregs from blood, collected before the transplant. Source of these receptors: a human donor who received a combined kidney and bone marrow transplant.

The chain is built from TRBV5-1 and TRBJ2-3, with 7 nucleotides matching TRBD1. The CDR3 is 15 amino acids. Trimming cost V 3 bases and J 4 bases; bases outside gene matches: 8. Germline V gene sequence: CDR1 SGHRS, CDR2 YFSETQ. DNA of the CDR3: TGCGCCAGCAGCTACGACAGGGTGGGGGCAGATACGCAGTATTTT. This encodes CASSYDRVGADTQYF.

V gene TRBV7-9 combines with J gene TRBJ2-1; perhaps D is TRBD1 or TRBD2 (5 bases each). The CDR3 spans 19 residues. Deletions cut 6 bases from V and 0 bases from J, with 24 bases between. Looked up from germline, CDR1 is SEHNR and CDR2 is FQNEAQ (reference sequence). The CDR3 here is CASSRRRYRGPSSYNEQFF. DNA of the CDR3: TGTGCCAGCAGTCGAAGACGATATCGGGGCCCAAGCTCCTACAATGAGCAGTTCTTC.

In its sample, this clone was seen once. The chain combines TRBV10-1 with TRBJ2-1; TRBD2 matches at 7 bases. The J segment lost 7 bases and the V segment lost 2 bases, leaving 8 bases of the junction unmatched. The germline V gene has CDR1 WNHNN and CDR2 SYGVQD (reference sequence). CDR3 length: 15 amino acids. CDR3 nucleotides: TGCGCCAGCAGTGAGCATAGCGCTAGCGGTAATGAGCAGTTCTTC. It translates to CASSEHSASGNEQFF.

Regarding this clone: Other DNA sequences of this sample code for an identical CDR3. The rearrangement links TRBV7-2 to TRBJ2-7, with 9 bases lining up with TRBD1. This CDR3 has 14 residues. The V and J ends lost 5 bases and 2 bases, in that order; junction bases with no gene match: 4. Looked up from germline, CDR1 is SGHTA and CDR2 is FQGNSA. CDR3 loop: CASSLGQGTYEQYF. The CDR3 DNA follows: TGTGCCAGCAGCCTGGGACAGGGCACCTACGAGCAGTACTTC.

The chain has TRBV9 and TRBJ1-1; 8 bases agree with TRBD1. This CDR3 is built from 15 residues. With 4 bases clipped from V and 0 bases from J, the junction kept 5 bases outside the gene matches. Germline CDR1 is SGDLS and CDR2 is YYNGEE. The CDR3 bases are TGTGCCAGCAGCTCGACAGGGGCACTGAACACTGAAGCTTTCTTT. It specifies CASSSTGALNTEAFF.

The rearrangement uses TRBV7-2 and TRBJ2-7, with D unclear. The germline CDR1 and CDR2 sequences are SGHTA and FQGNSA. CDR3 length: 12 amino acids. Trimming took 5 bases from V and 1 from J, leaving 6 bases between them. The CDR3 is CASSAISYEQYF. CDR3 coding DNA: TGTGCCAGCAGCGCAATATCCTACGAGCAGTACTTC.

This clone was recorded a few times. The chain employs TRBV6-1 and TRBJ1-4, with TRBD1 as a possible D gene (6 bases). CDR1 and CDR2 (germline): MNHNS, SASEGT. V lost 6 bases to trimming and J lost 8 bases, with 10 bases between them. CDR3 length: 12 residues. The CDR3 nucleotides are TGTGCCAGCAGCACAGGGAGGGAAAAACTGTTTTTT. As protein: CASSTGREKLFF.

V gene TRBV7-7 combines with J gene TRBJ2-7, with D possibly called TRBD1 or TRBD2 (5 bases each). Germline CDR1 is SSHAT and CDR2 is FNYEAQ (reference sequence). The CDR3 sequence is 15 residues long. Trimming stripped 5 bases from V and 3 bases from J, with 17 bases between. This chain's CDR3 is CASSQSLGEYYEQYF. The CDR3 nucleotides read TGTGCCAGCAGCCAGTCCTTGGGGGAGTACTACGAGCAGTACTTC. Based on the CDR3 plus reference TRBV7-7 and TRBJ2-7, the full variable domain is GAGVSQSPRYKVTKRGQDVTLRCDPISSHATLYWYQQALGQGPEFLTYFNYEAQPDKSGLPSDRFSAERPEGSISTLTIQRTEQRDSAMYRCASSQSLGEYYEQYFGPGTRLTVT.

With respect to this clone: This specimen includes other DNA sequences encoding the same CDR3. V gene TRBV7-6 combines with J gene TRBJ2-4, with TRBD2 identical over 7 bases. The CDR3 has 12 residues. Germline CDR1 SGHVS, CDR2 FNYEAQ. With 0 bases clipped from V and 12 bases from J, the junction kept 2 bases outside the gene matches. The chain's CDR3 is CASSLAGGGQYF. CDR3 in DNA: TGTGCCAGCAGCTTAGCTGGGGGGGGTCAGTACTTC.

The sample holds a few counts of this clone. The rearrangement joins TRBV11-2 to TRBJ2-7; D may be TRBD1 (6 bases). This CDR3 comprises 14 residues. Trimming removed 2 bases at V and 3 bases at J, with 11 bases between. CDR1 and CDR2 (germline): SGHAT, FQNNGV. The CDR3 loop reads CASSLWAGDYEQYF. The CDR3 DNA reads TGTGCCAGCAGCTTATGGGCAGGGGACTACGAGCAGTACTTC.

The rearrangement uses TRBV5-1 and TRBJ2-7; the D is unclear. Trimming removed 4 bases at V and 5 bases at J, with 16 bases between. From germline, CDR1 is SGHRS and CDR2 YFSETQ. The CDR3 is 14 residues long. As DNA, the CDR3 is TGCGCCAGCAGCGGCCTGGGGATCCTCGACGAGCAGTACTTC. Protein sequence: CASSGLGILDEQYF.

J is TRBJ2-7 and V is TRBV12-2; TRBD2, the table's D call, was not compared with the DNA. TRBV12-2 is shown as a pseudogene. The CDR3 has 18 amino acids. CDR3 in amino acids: CASRLVPPLEVSSYEQYF. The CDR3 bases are TGTGCAAGTCGCTTAGTTCCCCCACTAGAGGTAAGCTCCTACGAGCAGTACTTC.

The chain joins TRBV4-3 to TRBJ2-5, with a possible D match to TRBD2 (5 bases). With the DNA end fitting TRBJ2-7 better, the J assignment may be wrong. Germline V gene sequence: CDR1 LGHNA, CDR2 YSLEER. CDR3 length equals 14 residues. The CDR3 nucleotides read TGCGCCAGCAGCCTAGACTATTGGGTCCACGAGCAGTACTTC. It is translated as CASSLDYWVHEQYF.

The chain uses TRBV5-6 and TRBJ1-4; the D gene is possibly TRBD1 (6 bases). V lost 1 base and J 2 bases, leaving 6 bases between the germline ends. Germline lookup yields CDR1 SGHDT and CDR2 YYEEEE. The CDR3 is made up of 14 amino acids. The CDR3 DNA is TGTGCCAGCAGCTTGACAGGGACTAATGAAAAACTGTTTTTT. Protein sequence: CASSLTGTNEKLFF. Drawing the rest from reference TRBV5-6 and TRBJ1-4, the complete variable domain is DAGVTQSPTHLIKTRGQQVTLRCSPKSGHDTVSWYQQALGQGPQFIFQYYEEEERQRGNFPDRFSGHQFPNYSSELNVNALLLGDSALYLCASSLTGTNEKLFFGSGTQLSVL.

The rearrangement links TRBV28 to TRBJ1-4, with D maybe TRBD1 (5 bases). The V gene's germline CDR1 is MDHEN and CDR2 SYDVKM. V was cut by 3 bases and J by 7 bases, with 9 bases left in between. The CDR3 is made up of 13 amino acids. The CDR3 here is CASSFRGSEKLFF. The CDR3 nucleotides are TGTGCCAGCAGTTTTCGGGGGAGTGAAAAACTGTTTTTT. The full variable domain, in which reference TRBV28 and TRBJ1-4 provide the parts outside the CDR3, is DVKVTQSSRYLVKRTGEKVFLECVQDMDHENMFWYRQDPGLGLRLIYFSYDVKMKEKGDIPEGYSVSREKKERFSLILESASTNQTSMYLCASSFRGSEKLFFGSGTQLSVL.

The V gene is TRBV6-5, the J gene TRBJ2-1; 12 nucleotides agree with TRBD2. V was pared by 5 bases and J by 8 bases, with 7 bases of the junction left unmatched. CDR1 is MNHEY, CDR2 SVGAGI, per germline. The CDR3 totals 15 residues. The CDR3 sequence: CASSQTSGGRDEQFF. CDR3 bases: TGTGCCAGCAGTCAAACTAGCGGGGGGCGCGATGAGCAGTTCTTC.

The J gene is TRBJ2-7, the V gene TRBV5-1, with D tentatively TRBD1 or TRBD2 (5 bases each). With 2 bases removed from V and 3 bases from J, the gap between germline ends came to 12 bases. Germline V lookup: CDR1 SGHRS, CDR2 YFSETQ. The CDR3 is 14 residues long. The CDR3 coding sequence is TGCGCCAGCAGCTTCCGCGGGCAGGGCTACGAGCAGTACTTC. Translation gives CASSFRGQGYEQYF.

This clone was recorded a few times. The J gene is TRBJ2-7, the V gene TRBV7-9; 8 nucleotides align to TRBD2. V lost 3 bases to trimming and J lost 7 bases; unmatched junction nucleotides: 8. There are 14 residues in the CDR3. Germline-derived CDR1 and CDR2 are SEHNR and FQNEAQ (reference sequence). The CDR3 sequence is CASSFPGGAREQYF. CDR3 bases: TGTGCCAGCAGCTTCCCGGGGGGGGCGAGGGAGCAGTACTTC. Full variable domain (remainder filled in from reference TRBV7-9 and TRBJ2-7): DTGVSQNPRHKITKRGQNVTFRCDPISEHNRLYWYRQTLGQGPEFLTYFQNEAQLEKSRLLSDRFSAERPKGSFSTLEIQRTEQGDSAMYLCASSFPGGAREQYFGPGTRLTVT.

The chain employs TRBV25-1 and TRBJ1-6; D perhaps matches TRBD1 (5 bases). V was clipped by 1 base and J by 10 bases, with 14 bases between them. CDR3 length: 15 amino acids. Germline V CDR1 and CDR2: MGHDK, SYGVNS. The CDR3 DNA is TGTGCCAGCAGTGAATGGGACTCCCAGAACTCACCCCTCCACTTT. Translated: CASSEWDSQNSPLHF.

The CDR3 sequence: CASSFPPPGTDTQYF. The CDR3 DNA follows: TGTGCCAGCAGTTTTCCCCCCCCGGGCACAGATACGCAGTATTTT. This chain connects TRBV28 to TRBJ2-3; D call uncertain. CDR1 is MDHEN and CDR2 is SYDVKM in the germline V gene. There are 15 residues in the CDR3. Trimming removed 3 bases at V and 1 base at J, with 11 bases between. Based on the CDR3 plus reference TRBV28 and TRBJ2-3, the full variable domain is DVKVTQSSRYLVKRTGEKVFLECVQDMDHENMFWYRQDPGLGLRLIYFSYDVKMKEKGDIPEGYSVSREKKERFSLILESASTNQTSMYLCASSFPPPGTDTQYFGPGTRLTVL.

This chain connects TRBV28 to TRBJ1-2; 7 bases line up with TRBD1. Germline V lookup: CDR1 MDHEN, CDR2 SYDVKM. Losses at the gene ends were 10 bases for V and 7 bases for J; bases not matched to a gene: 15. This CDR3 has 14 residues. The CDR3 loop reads CAIPNPTGLGGYTF. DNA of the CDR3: TGTGCCATCCCGAACCCGACAGGGCTGGGTGGCTACACCTTC.